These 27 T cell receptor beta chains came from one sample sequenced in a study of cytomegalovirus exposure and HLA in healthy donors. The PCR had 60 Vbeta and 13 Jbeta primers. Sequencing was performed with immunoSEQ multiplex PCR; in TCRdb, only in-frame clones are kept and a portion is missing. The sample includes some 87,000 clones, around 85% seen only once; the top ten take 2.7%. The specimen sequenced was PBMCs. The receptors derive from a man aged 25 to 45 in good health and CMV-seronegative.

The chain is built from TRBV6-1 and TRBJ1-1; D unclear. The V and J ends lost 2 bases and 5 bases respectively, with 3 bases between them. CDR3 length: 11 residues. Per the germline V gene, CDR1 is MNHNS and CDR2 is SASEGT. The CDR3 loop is CASSELTEAFF. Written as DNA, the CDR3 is TGTGCCAGCAGTGAACTAACTGAAGCTTTCTTT.

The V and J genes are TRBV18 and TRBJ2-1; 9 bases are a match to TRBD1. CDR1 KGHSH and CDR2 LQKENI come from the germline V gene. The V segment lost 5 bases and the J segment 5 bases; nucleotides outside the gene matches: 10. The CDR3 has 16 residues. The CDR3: CASSRAGTGRNNEQFF. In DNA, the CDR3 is TGTGCCAGCTCAAGGGCAGGGACAGGGAGAAACAATGAGCAGTTCTTC.

The CDR3 spells CASSLGAGDQPQHF. The DNA of the CDR3 is TGTGCCAGCAGTTTGGGGGCAGGGGATCAGCCCCAGCATTTT. The chain joins TRBV28 to TRBJ1-5, with D possibly matching TRBD1 (6 bases). This CDR3 region has 14 residues. V gave up 3 bases and J gave up 5 bases, with 11 bases separating them. Germline V lookup: CDR1 MDHEN, CDR2 SYDVKM.

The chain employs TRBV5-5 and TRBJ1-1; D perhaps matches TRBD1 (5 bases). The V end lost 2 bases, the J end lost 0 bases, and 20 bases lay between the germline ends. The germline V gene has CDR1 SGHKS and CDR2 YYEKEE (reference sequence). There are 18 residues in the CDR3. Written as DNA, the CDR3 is TGTGCCAGCAGCTTATCAGTTTGGGGCAGGAGATTGAACACTGAAGCTTTCTTT. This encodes CASSLSVWGRRLNTEAFF. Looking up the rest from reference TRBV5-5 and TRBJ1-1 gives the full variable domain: DAGVTQSPTHLIKTRGQQVTLRCSPISGHKSVSWYQQVLGQGPQFIFQYYEKEERGRGNFPDRFSARQFPNYSSELNVNALLLGDSALYLCASSLSVWGRRLNTEAFFGQGTRLTVV.

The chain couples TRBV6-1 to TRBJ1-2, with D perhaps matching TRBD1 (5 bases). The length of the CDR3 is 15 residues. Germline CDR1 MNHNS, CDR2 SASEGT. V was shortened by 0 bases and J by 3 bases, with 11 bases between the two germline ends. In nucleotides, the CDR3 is TGTGCCAGCAGTGAAGCTGGAGGGGTTGACTATGGCTACACCTTC. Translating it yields CASSEAGGVDYGYTF.

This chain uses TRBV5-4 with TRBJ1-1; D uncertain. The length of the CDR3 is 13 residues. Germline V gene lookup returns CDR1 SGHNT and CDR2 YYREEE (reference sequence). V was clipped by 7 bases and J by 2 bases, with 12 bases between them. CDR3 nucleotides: TGTGCCAGCGCCCGTCAGATCAACACTGAAGCTTTCTTT. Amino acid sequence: CASARQINTEAFF.

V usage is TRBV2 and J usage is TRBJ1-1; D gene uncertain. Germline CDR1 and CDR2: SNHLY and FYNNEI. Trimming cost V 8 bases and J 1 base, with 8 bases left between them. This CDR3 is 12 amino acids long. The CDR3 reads CASSTGNTEAFF. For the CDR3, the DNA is TGTGCCAGCTCGACGGGGAACACTGAAGCTTTCTTT.

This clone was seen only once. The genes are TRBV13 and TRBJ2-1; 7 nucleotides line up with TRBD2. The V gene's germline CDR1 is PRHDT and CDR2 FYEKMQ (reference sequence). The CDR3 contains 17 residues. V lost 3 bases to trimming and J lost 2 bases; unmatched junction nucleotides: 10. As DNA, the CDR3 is TGTGCCAGCAGCTTCCTAGGGGAGGGGTTCCCCTACAATGAGCAGTTCTTC. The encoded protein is CASSFLGEGFPYNEQFF.

In DNA, the CDR3 is TGTGCCAGCAGTAACCGGGACAGCCAAGAGACCCAGTACTTC. Translating it yields CASSNRDSQETQYF. The chain joins TRBV27 to TRBJ2-7; 7 bases line up with TRBD1. The J call may be wrong; the DNA end is better matched by TRBJ2-5. Germline CDR1 MNHEY, CDR2 SMNVEV (reference sequence). The CDR3 runs to 14 residues.

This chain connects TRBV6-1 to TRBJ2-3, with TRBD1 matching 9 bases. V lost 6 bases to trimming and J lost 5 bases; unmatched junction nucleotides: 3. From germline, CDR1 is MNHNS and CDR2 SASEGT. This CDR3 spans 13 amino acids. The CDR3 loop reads CASRWTGEDTQYF. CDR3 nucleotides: TGTGCCAGCAGGTGGACAGGGGAAGATACGCAGTATTTT.

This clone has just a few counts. In nucleotides, the CDR3 is TGCGCCAGCAGCCAAGGTATAGCGGGGGGGGCCGGGGGAGATACGCAGTATTTT. This sequence encodes CASSQGIAGGAGGDTQYF. The chain is built from TRBV4-1 and TRBJ2-3, with 11 bases lining up with TRBD2. The CDR3 is 18 residues long. V lost 1 base and J lost 5; bases outside the gene matches: 11. Germline CDR1 and CDR2: MGHRA and YSYEKL.

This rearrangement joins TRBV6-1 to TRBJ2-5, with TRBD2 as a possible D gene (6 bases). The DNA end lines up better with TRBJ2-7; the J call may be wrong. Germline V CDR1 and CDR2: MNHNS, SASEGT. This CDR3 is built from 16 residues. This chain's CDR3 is CASSEFFFGRAYEQYF. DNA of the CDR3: TGTGCCAGCAGTGAATTTTTCTTCGGGAGAGCCTACGAGCAGTACTTC.

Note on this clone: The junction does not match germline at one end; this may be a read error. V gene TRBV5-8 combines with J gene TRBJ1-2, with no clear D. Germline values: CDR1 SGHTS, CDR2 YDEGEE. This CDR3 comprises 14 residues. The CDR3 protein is CASSLDRLALALLF. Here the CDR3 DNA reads TGTGCCAGCAGCTTGGATCGGTTAGCTTTGGCACTACTCTTC. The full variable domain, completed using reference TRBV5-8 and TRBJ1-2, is EAGVTQSPTHLIKTRGQQATLRCSPISGHTSVYWYQQALGLGLQFLLWYDEGEERNRGNFPPRFSGRQFPNYSSELNVNALELEDSALYLCASSLDRLALALLFGSGTRLTVV.

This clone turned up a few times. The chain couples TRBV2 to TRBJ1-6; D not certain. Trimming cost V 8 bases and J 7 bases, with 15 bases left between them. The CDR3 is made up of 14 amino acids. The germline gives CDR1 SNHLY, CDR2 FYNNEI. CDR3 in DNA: TGTGCCAGCTCTCACGGGGAGACAAATTCACCCCTCCACTTT. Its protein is CASSHGETNSPLHF.

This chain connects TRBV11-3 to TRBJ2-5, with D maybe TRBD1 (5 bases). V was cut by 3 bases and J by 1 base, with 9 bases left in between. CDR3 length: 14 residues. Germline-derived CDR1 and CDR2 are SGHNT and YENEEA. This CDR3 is CASSFGHIQETQYF. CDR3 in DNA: TGTGCCAGCAGCTTCGGACACATCCAAGAGACCCAGTACTTC. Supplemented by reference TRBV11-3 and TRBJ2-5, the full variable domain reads EAGVVQSPRYKIIEKKQPVAFWCNPISGHNTLYWYLQNLGQGPELLIRYENEEAVDDSQLPKDRFSAERLKGVDSTLKIQPAELGDSAVYLCASSFGHIQETQYFGPGTRLLVL.

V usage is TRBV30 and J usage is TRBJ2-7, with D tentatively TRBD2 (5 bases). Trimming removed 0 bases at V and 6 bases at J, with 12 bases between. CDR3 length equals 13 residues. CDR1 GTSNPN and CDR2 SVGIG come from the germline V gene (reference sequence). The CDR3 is CAWSVLRATEQYF. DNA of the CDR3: TGTGCCTGGAGTGTATTGCGGGCAACCGAGCAGTACTTC.

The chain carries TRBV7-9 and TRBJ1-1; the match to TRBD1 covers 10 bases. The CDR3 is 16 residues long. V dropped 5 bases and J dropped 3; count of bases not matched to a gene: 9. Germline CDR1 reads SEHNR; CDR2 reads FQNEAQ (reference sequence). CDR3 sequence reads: CASSLGQGILDTEAFF. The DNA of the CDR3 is TGTGCCAGCAGCCTGGGACAGGGGATTTTGGACACTGAAGCTTTCTTT.

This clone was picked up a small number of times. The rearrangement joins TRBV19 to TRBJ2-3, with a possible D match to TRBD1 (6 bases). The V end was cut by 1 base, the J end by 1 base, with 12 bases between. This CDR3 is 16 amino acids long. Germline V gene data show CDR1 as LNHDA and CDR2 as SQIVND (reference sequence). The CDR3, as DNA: TGTGCCAGTAGTATAGTACCAGGGGAAGGCACAGATACGCAGTATTTT. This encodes CASSIVPGEGTDTQYF. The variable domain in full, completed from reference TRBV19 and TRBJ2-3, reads DGGITQSPKYLFRKEGQNVTLSCEQNLNHDAMYWYRQDPGQGLRLIYYSQIVNDFQKGDIAEGYSVSREKKESFPLTVTSAQKNPTAFYLCASSIVPGEGTDTQYFGPGTRLTVL.

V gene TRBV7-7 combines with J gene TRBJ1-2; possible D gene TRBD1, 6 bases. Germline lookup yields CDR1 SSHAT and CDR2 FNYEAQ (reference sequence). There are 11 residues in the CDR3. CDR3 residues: CASEKGDGYTF. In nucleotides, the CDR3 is TGTGCTAGCGAAAAGGGGGATGGCTACACCTTC.

CDR3 in DNA: TGTGCCAGCAGCTTACTTTATAGGACAATCGGGTCCGGGAACACTGAAGCTTTCTTT. Amino acid sequence: CASSLLYRTIGSGNTEAFF. V usage is TRBV7-2 and J usage is TRBJ1-1, with D maybe TRBD1 (5 bases). The germline V gene has CDR1 SGHTA and CDR2 FQGNSA. Trimming removed 2 bases at V and 1 base at J, with 23 bases between. This CDR3 is built from 19 residues. Variable domain in full (rest from reference TRBV7-2 and TRBJ1-1): GAGVSQSPSNKVTEKGKDVELRCDPISGHTALYWYRQSLGQGLEFLIYFQGNSAPDKSGLPSDRFSAERTGGSVSTLTIQRTQQEDSAVYLCASSLLYRTIGSGNTEAFFGQGTRLTVV.

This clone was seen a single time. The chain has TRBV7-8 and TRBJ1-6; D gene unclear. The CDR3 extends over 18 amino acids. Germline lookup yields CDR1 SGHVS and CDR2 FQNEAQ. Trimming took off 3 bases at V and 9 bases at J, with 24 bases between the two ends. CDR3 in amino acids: CASSFLVSELLPGSPLHF. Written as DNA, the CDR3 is TGTGCCAGCAGCTTTTTGGTGTCGGAACTCTTACCGGGTTCACCCCTCCACTTT.

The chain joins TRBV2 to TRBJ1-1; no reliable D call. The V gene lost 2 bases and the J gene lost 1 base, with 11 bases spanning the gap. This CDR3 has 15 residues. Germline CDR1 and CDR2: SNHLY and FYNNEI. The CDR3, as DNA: TGTGCCAGCAGTGAACCCCTCGGGGAGAACACTGAAGCTTTCTTT. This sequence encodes CASSEPLGENTEAFF.

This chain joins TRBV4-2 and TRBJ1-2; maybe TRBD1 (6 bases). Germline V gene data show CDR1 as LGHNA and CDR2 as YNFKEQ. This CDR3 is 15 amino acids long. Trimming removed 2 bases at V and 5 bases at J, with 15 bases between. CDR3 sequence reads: CASSQNRESGYGYTF. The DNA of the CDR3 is TGTGCCAGCAGCCAAAACAGGGAGTCAGGGTATGGCTACACCTTC.

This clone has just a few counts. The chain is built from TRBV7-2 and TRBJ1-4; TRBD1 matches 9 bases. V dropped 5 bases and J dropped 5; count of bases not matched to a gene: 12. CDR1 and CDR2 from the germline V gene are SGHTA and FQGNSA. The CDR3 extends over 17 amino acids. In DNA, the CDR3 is TGTGCCAGCAGCCTCTACACGGGACAGGGAGGGAATGAAAAACTGTTTTTT. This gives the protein CASSLYTGQGGNEKLFF.

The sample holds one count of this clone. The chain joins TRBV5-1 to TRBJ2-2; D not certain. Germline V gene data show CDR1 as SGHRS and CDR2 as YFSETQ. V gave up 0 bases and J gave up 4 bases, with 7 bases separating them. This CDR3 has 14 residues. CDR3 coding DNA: TGCGCCAGCAGCTTGGCGACTGTCACCGGGGAGCTGTTTTTT. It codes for CASSLATVTGELFF.

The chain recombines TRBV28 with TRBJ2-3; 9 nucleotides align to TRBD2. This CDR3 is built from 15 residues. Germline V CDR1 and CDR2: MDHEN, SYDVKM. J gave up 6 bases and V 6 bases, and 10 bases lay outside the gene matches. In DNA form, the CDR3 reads TGTGCCAGCAGATTAGCGGGGGAAACCGGGGATACGCAGTATTTT. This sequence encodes CASRLAGETGDTQYF.

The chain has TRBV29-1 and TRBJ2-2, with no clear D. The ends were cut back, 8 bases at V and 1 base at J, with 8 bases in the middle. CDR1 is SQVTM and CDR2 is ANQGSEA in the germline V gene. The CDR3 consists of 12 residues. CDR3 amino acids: CSPKLNTGELFF. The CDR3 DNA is TGCAGCCCCAAATTGAACACCGGGGAGCTGTTTTTT.